The clone carrying this TCR beta chain has ten or more counts. What it recognizes is unknown. Noted time point: newly diagnosed GD, antithyroid drugs for less than 3 months. PBMC-extracted RNA yielded the TCR library. These data are taken from a study of regulatory T cells in long-lasting Graves disease. The study's findings and limits: Lower TCR diversity characterized persistent Graves' patients relative to newly diagnosed patients. Persistent cases favored TRBV28, TRBJ1-2 and TRBJ2-5. Persistent patients shared more public clonotypes (over 2,500) than new patients (966).

CDR3 regions were amplified by Arm-PCR using iRepertoire HTBI primers to build TCR beta libraries. Each CDR3 protein is one row after TCRdb ran MiXCR on the multiplex PCR reads. The table includes about 320,000 distinct CDR3 sequences, over 15% detected once. Between the trimmed V and J ends, which lost 6 bases and 4 bases, there was a span of 9 bases. The CDR3 is made up of 12 amino acids. CDR1 MDHEN and CDR2 SYDVKM come from the germline V gene. The origin of this receptor is a female donor with Graves disease. The rearrangement uses TRBV28 and TRBJ2-5, with a weak D call TRBD2 (6 bases). Sequencing used peripheral blood mononuclear cells (PBMCs), obtained at new diagnosis, from a patient treated with antithyroid drugs. This CDR3 reads CASSTSRETQYF. The CDR3 DNA follows: TGTGCCAGCAGCACTAGCAGAGAGACCCAGTACTTC.